This entry lists 9 T cell receptor beta chains sequenced from one sample in a study of metastatic and nonmetastatic thyroid tumors. No patient had received any treatment before thyroid surgery. TCRdb re-called the PCR reads through MiXCR. This table has 20,000 to 30,000 clones, about 21% appearing once. The sequencing sample was made of blood. Receptors were obtained from a male donor with papillary thyroid cancer or a benign thyroid nodule (not recorded which). Some clones in this sample may be carry-over from other donors' samples.

This clone was counted a few times. The chain couples TRBV25-1 to TRBJ1-4; tentative D call: TRBD1 (6 bases). The length of the CDR3 is 12 residues. The germline V and J ends were trimmed by 6 bases and 7 bases, with 9 bases remaining between them. In germline, CDR1 is MGHDK, CDR2 SYGVNS. CDR3 sequence (DNA): TGTGCCAGCAGGCAGGGGATTGAAAAACTGTTTTTT. Protein: CASRQGIEKLFF.

The chain is built from TRBV6-1 and TRBJ2-7, with D unclear. CDR1 MNHNS and CDR2 SASEGT come from the germline V gene. The CDR3 totals 12 residues. V was shortened by 8 bases and J by 9 bases, with 17 bases between the two germline ends. CDR3 amino acids: CASAGPSGRQYV. DNA of the CDR3: TGTGCCAGCGCTGGCCCCTCCGGGCGGCAGTACGTC.

The rearrangement joins TRBV20-1 to TRBJ1-5; tentatively, D is TRBD1 (5 bases). Germline V CDR1 and CDR2: DFQATT, SNEGSKA (reference sequence). The CDR3 extends over 16 amino acids. The V end lost 4 bases, the J end lost 0 bases, and 16 bases lay between the germline ends. CDR3: CSATIPGLGSNQPQHF. CDR3 bases: TGCAGTGCTACTATACCGGGACTCGGTAGCAATCAGCCCCAGCATTTT.

This chain joins TRBV9 and TRBJ2-1, with D hard to call. V lost 0 bases to trimming and J lost 0 bases, with 4 bases between them. The CDR3 extends over 14 amino acids. Germline-derived CDR1 and CDR2 are SGDLS and YYNGEE. The CDR3 nucleotides read TGTGCCAGCAGCGTAGGAACCTCCTACAATGAGCAGTTCTTC. The encoded protein is CASSVGTSYNEQFF.

This clone was counted at least ten times. The rearrangement links TRBV2 to TRBJ2-2; no definite D call. The CDR3 spans 12 residues. Trimming cost V 6 bases and J 2 bases, with 4 bases left between them. The germline gives CDR1 SNHLY, CDR2 FYNNEI. The DNA for the CDR3 is TGTGCCAGCAGAAGAAACACCGGGGAGCTGTTTTTT. Its translation is CASRRNTGELFF.

The chain has TRBV9 and TRBJ2-1; D not resolved. Germline loops: CDR1 SGDLS, CDR2 YYNGEE. The ends were cut back, 4 bases at V and 3 bases at J, with 11 bases in the middle. CDR3 length: 14 amino acids. The CDR3 sequence: CASSTLWVYNEQFF. The CDR3 coding sequence is TGTGCCAGCAGCACCCTCTGGGTCTACAATGAGCAGTTCTTC.

The sample holds many counts of this clone. This sequence joins TRBV5-1 and TRBJ2-2; D assignment may be TRBD1 or TRBD2 (5 bases each). This CDR3 is built from 14 residues. V was clipped by 4 bases and J by 6 bases, with 13 bases between them. The germline gives CDR1 SGHRS, CDR2 YFSETQ. The CDR3 here is CASSPQGTAGELFF. CDR3 in DNA: TGCGCCAGCAGCCCACAAGGGACGGCCGGGGAGCTGTTTTTT. The full variable domain, with the rest looked up from reference TRBV5-1 and TRBJ2-2, is KAGVTQTPRYLIKTRGQQVTLSCSPISGHRSVSWYQQTPGQGLQFLFEYFSETQRNKGNFPGRFSGRQFSNSRSEMNVSTLELGDSALYLCASSPQGTAGELFFGEGSRLTVL.

A word on this clone: Germline and junction disagree at one end, which may indicate a read error. The chain recombines TRBV6-1 with TRBJ2-1, with 7 positions matching TRBD2. Germline CDR1 MNHNS, CDR2 SASEGT. This CDR3 contains 15 residues. In nucleotides, the CDR3 is TGTGCCAGCATTGAATGCGGGAGCCGATACAATGAGCAGTTCTTC. Translating gives CASIECGSRYNEQFF.

This clone was seen a few times. This could be a read error, since a much larger clone is one nucleotide away. J is TRBJ2-7 and V is TRBV6-2 or TRBV6-3; D not resolved. Germline V gene data show CDR1 as MNHEY and CDR2 as SVGEGT. The CDR3 contains 11 residues. The chain's CDR3 is CASTQVYEQCF. The CDR3 DNA sequence: TGTGCCAGCACGCAGGTCTACGAGCAGTGCTTC.